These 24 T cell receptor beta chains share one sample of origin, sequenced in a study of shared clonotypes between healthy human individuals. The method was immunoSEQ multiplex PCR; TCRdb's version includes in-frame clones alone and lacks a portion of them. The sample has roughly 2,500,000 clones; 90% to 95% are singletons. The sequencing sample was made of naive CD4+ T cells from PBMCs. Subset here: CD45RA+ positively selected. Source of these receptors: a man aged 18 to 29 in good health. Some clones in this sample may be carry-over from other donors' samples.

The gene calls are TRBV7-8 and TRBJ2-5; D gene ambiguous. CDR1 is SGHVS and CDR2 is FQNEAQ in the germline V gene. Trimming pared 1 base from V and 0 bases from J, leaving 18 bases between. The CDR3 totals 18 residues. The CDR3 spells CASSLVRRRTMYQETQYF. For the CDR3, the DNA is TGTGCCAGCAGCTTAGTGAGGCGGAGAACAATGTACCAAGAGACCCAGTACTTC.

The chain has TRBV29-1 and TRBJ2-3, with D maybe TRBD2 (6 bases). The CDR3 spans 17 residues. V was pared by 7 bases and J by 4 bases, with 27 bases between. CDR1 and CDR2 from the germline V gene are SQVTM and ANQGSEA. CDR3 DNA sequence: TGCAGCGCCCTCCGGGGTTTTGTCGGGAGTAGCGCAGATACGCAGTATTTT. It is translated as CSALRGFVGSSADTQYF.

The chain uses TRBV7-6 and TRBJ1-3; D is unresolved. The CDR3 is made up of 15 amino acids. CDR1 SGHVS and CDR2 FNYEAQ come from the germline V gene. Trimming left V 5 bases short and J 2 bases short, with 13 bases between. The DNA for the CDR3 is TGTGCCAGCAGCCAAACCGCCACCGCTGGAAACACCATATATTTT. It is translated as CASSQTATAGNTIYF.

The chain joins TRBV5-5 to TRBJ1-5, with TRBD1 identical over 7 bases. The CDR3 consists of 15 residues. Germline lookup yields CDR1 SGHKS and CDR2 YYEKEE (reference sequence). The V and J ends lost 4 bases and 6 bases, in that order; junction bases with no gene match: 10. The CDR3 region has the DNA TGTGCCAGCAGCGGATCTGCAGGGGGGTCTCAGCCCCAGCATTTT. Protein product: CASSGSAGGSQPQHF.

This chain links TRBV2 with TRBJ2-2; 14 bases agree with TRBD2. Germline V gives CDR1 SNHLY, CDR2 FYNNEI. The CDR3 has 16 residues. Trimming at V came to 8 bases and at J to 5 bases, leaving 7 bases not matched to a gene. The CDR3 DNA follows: TGTGCCAGCCGAACCGGGACTAGCGGGAGAACCGGGGAGCTGTTTTTT. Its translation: CASRTGTSGRTGELFF.

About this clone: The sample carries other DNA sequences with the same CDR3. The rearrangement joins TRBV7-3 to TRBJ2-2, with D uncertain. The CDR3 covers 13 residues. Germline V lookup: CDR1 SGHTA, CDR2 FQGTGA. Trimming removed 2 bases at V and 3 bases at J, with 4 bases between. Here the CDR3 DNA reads TGTGCCAGCAGCTTAGAACACACCGGGGAGCTGTTTTTT. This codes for CASSLEHTGELFF.

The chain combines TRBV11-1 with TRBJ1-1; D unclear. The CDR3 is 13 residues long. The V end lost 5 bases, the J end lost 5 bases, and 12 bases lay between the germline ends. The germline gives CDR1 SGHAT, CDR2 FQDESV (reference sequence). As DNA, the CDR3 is TGTGCCAGCAGCCTCCGCGGTGAAACTGAAGCTTTCTTT. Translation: CASSLRGETEAFF. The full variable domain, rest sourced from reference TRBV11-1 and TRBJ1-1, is EAEVAQSPRYKITEKSQAVAFWCDPISGHATLYWYRQILGQGPELLVQFQDESVVDDSQLPKDRFSAERLKGVDSTLKIQPAELGDSAMYLCASSLRGETEAFFGQGTRLTVV.

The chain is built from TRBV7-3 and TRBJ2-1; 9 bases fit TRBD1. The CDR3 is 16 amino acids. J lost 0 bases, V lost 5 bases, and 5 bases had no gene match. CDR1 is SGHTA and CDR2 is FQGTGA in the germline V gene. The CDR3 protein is CASSRRTGDSYNEQFF. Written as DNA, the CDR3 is TGTGCCAGCAGCCGAAGGACAGGGGACTCCTACAATGAGCAGTTCTTC.

CDR3 sequence reads: CASSSPTGGSSQRGEQYF. Written as DNA, the CDR3 is TGCGCCAGCAGCTCCCCTACGGGAGGGTCCTCACAACGGGGCGAGCAGTACTTC. This chain links TRBV5-1 with TRBJ2-7; 8 bases line up with TRBD2. CDR3 length: 18 residues. V lost 3 bases, J lost 6 bases, and 20 bases stayed unmatched. Germline CDR1 and CDR2: SGHRS and YFSETQ.

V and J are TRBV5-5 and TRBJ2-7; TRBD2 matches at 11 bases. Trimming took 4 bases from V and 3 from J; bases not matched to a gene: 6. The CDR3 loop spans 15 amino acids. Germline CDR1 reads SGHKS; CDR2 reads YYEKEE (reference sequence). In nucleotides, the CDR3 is TGTGCCAGCAGCGCCACCGGGACTAGCGGCTACGAGCAGTACTTC. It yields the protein CASSATGTSGYEQYF. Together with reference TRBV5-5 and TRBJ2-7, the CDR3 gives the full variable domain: DAGVTQSPTHLIKTRGQQVTLRCSPISGHKSVSWYQQVLGQGPQFIFQYYEKEERGRGNFPDRFSARQFPNYSSELNVNALLLGDSALYLCASSATGTSGYEQYFGPGTRLTVT.

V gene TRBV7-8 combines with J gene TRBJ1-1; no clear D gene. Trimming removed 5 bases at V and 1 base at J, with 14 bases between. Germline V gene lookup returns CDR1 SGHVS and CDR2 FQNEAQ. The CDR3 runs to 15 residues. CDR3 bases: TGTGCCAGCAGCGTCAGGTCCCCAAGGAACACTGAAGCTTTCTTT. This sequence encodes CASSVRSPRNTEAFF.

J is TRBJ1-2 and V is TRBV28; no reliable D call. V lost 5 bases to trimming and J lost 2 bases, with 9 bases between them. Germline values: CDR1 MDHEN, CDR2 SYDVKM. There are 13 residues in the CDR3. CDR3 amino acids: CASSRQINYGYTF. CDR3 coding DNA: TGTGCCAGCAGTCGTCAGATAAACTATGGCTACACCTTC.

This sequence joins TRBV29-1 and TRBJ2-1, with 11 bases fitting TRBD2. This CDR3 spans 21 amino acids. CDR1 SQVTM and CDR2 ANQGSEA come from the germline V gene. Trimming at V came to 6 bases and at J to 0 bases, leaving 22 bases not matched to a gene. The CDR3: CSVRPGLAGGGGVSSYNEQFF. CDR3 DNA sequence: TGCAGCGTACGCCCCGGGCTAGCGGGAGGCGGGGGGGTCAGCTCCTACAATGAGCAGTTCTTC.

The CDR3 loop is CASSVATGRYNEQFF. CDR3 nucleotides: TGTGCCAGCAGCGTAGCAACAGGGCGTTACAATGAGCAGTTCTTC. The genes are TRBV9 and TRBJ2-1, with D perhaps TRBD1 (6 bases). Trimming left V 0 bases short and J 4 bases short, with 11 bases between. The length of the CDR3 is 15 residues. CDR1 is SGDLS, CDR2 YYNGEE, per germline.

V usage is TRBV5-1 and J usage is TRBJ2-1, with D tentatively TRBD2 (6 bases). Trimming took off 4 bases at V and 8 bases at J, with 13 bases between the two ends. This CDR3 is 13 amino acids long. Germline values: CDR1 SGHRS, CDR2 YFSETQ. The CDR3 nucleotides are TGCGCCAGCAGCACGACTAGTTTCCATGAGCAGTTCTTC. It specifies CASSTTSFHEQFF.

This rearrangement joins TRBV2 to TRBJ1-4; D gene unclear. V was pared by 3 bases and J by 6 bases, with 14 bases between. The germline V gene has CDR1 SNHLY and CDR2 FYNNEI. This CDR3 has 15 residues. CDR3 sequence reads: CASSDDSGGHEKLFF. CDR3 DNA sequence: TGTGCCAGCAGTGACGACTCTGGAGGACATGAAAAACTGTTTTTT.

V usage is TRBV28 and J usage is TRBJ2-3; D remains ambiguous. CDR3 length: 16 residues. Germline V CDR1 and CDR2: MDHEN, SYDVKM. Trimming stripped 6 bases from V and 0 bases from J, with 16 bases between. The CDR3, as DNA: TGTGCCAGCAGCCCCCCATCAGTGGTTAGCACAGATACGCAGTATTTT. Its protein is CASSPPSVVSTDTQYF.

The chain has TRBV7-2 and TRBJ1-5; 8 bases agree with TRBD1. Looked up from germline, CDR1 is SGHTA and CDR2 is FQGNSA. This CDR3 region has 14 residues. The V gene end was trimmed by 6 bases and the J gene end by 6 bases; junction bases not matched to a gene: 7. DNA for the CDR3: TGTGCCAGCAGTACCGACAGGGGCACTCAGCCCCAGCATTTT. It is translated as CASSTDRGTQPQHF.

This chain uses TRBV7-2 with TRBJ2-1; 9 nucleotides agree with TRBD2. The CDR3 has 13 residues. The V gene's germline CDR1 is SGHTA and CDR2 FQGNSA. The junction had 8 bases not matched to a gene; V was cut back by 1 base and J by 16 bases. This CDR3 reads CASSLDGGRAPFF. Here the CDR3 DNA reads TGTGCCAGCAGCTTAGACGGCGGGAGGGCCCCTTTCTTC. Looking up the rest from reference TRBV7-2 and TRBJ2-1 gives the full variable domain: GAGVSQSPSNKVTEKGKDVELRCDPISGHTALYWYRQSLGQGLEFLIYFQGNSAPDKSGLPSDRFSAERTGGSVSTLTIQRTQQEDSAVYLCASSLDGGRAPFFGPGTRLTVL.

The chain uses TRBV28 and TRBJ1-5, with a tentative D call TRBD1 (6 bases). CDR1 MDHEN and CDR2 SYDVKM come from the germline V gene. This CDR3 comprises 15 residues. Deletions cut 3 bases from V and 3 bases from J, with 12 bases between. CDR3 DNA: TGTGCCAGCAGTTTGGAGACAGGCTTCAATCAGCCCCAGCATTTT. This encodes CASSLETGFNQPQHF. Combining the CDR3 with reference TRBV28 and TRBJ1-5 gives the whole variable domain DVKVTQSSRYLVKRTGEKVFLECVQDMDHENMFWYRQDPGLGLRLIYFSYDVKMKEKGDIPEGYSVSREKKERFSLILESASTNQTSMYLCASSLETGFNQPQHFGDGTRLSIL.

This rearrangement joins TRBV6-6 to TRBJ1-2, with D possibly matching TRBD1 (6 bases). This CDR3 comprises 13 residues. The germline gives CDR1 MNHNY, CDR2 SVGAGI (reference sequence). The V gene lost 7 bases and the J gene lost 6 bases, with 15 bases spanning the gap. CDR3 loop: CASTPPGVHGYTF. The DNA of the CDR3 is TGTGCCAGCACCCCACCAGGGGTCCATGGCTACACCTTC.

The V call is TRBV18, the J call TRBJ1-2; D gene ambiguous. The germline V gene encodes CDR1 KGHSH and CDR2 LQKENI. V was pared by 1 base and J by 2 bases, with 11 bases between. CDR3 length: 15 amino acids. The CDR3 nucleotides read TGTGCCAGCTCACCACAGATCCCGGAGAACTATGGCTACACCTTC. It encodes CASSPQIPENYGYTF.

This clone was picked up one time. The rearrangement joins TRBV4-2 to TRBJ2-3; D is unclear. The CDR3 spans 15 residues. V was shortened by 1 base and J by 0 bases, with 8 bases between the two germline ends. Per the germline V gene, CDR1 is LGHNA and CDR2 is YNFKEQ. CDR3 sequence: CASSQVAVSTDTQYF. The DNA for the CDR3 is TGTGCCAGCAGCCAAGTAGCAGTGAGCACAGATACGCAGTATTTT.

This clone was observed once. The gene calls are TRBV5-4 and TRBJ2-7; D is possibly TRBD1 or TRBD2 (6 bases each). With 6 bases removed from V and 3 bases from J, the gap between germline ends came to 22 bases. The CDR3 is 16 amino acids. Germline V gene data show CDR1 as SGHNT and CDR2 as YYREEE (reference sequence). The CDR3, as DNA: TGTGCCAGCACCCTGGGGAGCGGAGGGGGAGTCTACGAGCAGTACTTC. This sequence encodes CASTLGSGGGVYEQYF.